This TCR beta chain was found in a study of cytomegalovirus exposure and HLA in healthy donors. Notes on the study in general: It is likely that the observed cluster of highly shared sequence variants was a sequencing artifact.

Primers for the PCR totalled 60 Vbeta and 13 Jbeta. Profiled with immunoSEQ multiplex PCR; TCRdb holds only in-frame clones, not every one. The sample includes 85,000 to 130,000 clones, over 55% of them seen just once. Regarding this clone: Its antigen is currently unknown.

Though nominally healthy at sampling, donors likely had unrecorded immune exposures. The sequence derives from a female donor in good health and CMV-seronegative. The sequenced material came from PBMCs.

Written as DNA, the CDR3 is TGTGCCAGCAGCGTAGGGACAGTGGAGCAAGAGACCCAGTACTTC. Translating gives CASSVGTVEQETQYF. V and J are TRBV9 and TRBJ2-5; D may be TRBD1 (6 bases). V was cut by 0 bases and J by 2 bases, with 11 bases left in between. Germline CDR1 and CDR2: SGDLS and YYNGEE. The CDR3 is 15 residues long.